These 21 T cell receptor beta chains originate from one sample sequenced in a study of cytomegalovirus exposure and HLA in healthy donors. Both 60 Vbeta primers and 13 Jbeta primers went into the PCR. The repertoire was sequenced with immunoSEQ multiplex PCR; TCRdb's copy has only in-frame clones and lacks some. There are 120,000 to 150,000 clones in the sample; 78% occur only once, and approximately 2.8% lies in the top ten. Sequenced material: PBMCs. Receptor source: a male donor in good health and CMV-seronegative.

This chain joins TRBV6-6 and TRBJ1-4, with 10 bases matching TRBD1. The CDR3 consists of 16 residues. The ends lost 6 bases at V and 7 bases at J; junction bases unmatched: 11. Germline lookup yields CDR1 MNHNY and CDR2 SVGAGI (reference sequence). In DNA, the CDR3 is TGTGCCAGCAGAGTCAGGACAGGGGGGATAGCTGAAAAACTGTTTTTT. Translation gives CASRVRTGGIAEKLFF.

The chain carries TRBV19 and TRBJ2-1, with 10 nucleotides matching TRBD2. The germline gives CDR1 LNHDA, CDR2 SQIVND (reference sequence). The V segment lost 6 bases and the J segment 4 bases; nucleotides outside the gene matches: 9. This CDR3 comprises 16 residues. The CDR3 coding sequence is TGTGCCAGTAGCCAGCTAGCGGGAGTGGGGTACAATGAGCAGTTCTTC. This encodes CASSQLAGVGYNEQFF.

V gene TRBV19 combines with J gene TRBJ2-7, with D perhaps TRBD1 (6 bases). The CDR3 consists of 16 residues. V was clipped by 3 bases and J by 3 bases, with 18 bases between them. The germline gives CDR1 LNHDA, CDR2 SQIVND (reference sequence). CDR3 DNA sequence: TGTGCCAGTAGTATTGGAGGTATTGTAGGGGGCTACGAGCAGTACTTC. This encodes CASSIGGIVGGYEQYF.

CDR3 amino acids: CASSLGTDSNQPQHF. The CDR3 nucleotides are TGCGCCAGCAGCTTGGGAACAGATAGCAATCAGCCCCAGCATTTT. This sequence joins TRBV5-1 and TRBJ1-5; D is undetermined. V was shortened by 0 bases and J by 0 bases, with 7 bases between the two germline ends. Germline values: CDR1 SGHRS, CDR2 YFSETQ. The CDR3 runs 15 residues.

The chain employs TRBV5-1 and TRBJ1-2; 8 bases agree with TRBD1. The J segment lost 4 bases and the V segment lost 9 bases, leaving 5 bases of the junction unmatched. There are 12 residues in the CDR3. Germline V lookup: CDR1 SGHRS, CDR2 YFSETQ. The CDR3 sequence: CATGGAGYGYTF. The CDR3 bases are TGCGCCACAGGGGGCGCCGGCTATGGCTACACCTTC.

The rearrangement links TRBV5-1 to TRBJ1-2; TRBD1 is a possible D gene (6 bases). Germline CDR1 reads SGHRS; CDR2 reads YFSETQ. The V end was cut by 4 bases, the J end by 2 bases, with 15 bases between. CDR3 length equals 15 residues. The CDR3 spells CASSPLPGQNYGYTF. The DNA for the CDR3 is TGCGCCAGCAGCCCCCTTCCCGGACAGAACTATGGCTACACCTTC.

This chain uses TRBV27 with TRBJ2-2; 9 bases map to TRBD1. CDR1 is MNHEY, CDR2 SMNVEV, per germline (reference sequence). This CDR3 spans 17 amino acids. V gave up 1 base and J gave up 5 bases; unmatched junction bases: 8. As DNA, the CDR3 is TGTGCCAGCAGTTTATTTTCAGCAGGACAGGGGACCGGGGAGCTGTTTTTT. It encodes CASSLFSAGQGTGELFF.

The rearrangement uses TRBV30 and TRBJ2-7; 8 nucleotides align to TRBD2. V lost 5 bases, J lost 4 bases, and 25 bases stayed unmatched. This CDR3 comprises 19 residues. Germline lookup yields CDR1 GTSNPN and CDR2 SVGIG (reference sequence). In DNA, the CDR3 is TGTGCCTGGGGAAGCCTTTGGGATCCCGCTGGCGGGAGGTTTTACGAGCAGTACTTC. Its protein is CAWGSLWDPAGGRFYEQYF.

The J gene is TRBJ1-1, the V gene TRBV9; the match to TRBD1 covers 9 bases. This CDR3 comprises 15 residues. The V gene end was trimmed by 3 bases and the J gene end by 11 bases; junction bases not matched to a gene: 14. Germline V lookup: CDR1 SGDLS, CDR2 YYNGEE. CDR3 region: CASSATGTGISVAFF. The CDR3 region has the DNA TGTGCCAGCAGCGCGACCGGGACAGGGATCTCGGTGGCTTTCTTT.

This chain joins TRBV7-9 and TRBJ2-7, with 9 bases aligning to TRBD1. CDR3 size: 17 residues. The germline gives CDR1 SEHNR, CDR2 FQNEAQ (reference sequence). The trim removed 1 base at V and 2 bases at J, leaving 9 bases unmatched. The DNA for the CDR3 is TGTGCCAGCAGCTTAGGGGAGGGACAGGGCCCGACCTACGAGCAGTACTTC. Its protein is CASSLGEGQGPTYEQYF.

The rearrangement uses TRBV15 and TRBJ2-2, with no clear D. The CDR3 is 14 residues long. Trimming took off 1 base at V and 4 bases at J, with 7 bases between the two ends. The germline gives CDR1 LNHNV, CDR2 YYDKDF (reference sequence). CDR3 sequence: CATSRGPGTGELFF. The CDR3 DNA reads TGTGCCACCAGCAGAGGACCGGGCACCGGGGAGCTGTTTTTT.

The V call is TRBV7-8, the J call TRBJ2-3; 9 bases are a match to TRBD1. V shed 1 base, J shed 5 bases, and the junction held 13 bases outside the gene matches. The CDR3 is 18 amino acids. Germline V gives CDR1 SGHVS, CDR2 FQNEAQ. CDR3 protein: CASSLVGDRAWGIDTQYF. The CDR3 region has the DNA TGTGCCAGCAGCTTAGTGGGGGACAGGGCGTGGGGTATAGATACGCAGTATTTT.

The chain recombines TRBV7-9 with TRBJ2-7, with 7 bases matching TRBD1. The V and J ends lost 5 bases and 5 bases, in that order; junction bases with no gene match: 6. This CDR3 has 13 amino acids. Per the germline V gene, CDR1 is SEHNR and CDR2 is FQNEAQ (reference sequence). The CDR3 nucleotides read TGTGCCAGCAGCAAGACAGGGCCTAACGAGCAGTACTTC. It encodes CASSKTGPNEQYF.

As concerns this clone: The identical CDR3 is also encoded by other nucleotide sequences in the sample. The gene calls are TRBV12-5 and TRBJ1-1, with a weak D call TRBD1 (5 bases). V was shortened by 3 bases and J by 1 base, with 6 bases between the two germline ends. Germline V gene sequence: CDR1 LGHNT, CDR2 FRNRAP. The CDR3 consists of 13 residues. Written as DNA, the CDR3 is TGTGCTAGTGGTTTCCAGGGGAACACTGAAGCTTTCTTT. Amino acids: CASGFQGNTEAFF.

The V call is TRBV5-1, the J call TRBJ1-1; 7 bases are a match to TRBD1. Germline V lookup: CDR1 SGHRS, CDR2 YFSETQ. After removal of 4 bases from V and 6 bases from J, the junction contained 9 bases not matched to a gene. This CDR3 comprises 14 residues. CDR3 nucleotide sequence: TGCGCCAGCAGCCTCCGTAGAGGGGGCGCTGAAGCTTTCTTT. It codes for CASSLRRGGAEAFF.

The chain uses TRBV6-1 and TRBJ2-2, with 11 bases that match TRBD2. This CDR3 has 15 amino acids. Germline V CDR1 and CDR2: MNHNS, SASEGT. V lost 5 bases, J lost 15 bases, and 14 bases stayed unmatched. This CDR3 is CASSTFSGRADNVFF. In DNA form, the CDR3 reads TGTGCCAGCAGTACGTTTAGCGGGAGGGCCGATAACGTGTTTTTT.

This sequence joins TRBV19 and TRBJ1-2, with TRBD1 matching over 8 bases. The CDR3 is 12 residues long. Germline V gene sequence: CDR1 LNHDA, CDR2 SQIVND (reference sequence). Trimming took 3 bases from V and 8 from J; bases not matched to a gene: 2. CDR3 nucleotides: TGTGCCAGTAGTATTTCAGGGGGCGGCTACACCTTC. It yields the protein CASSISGGGYTF.

This clone was seen just once. V is TRBV30 and J is TRBJ1-6, with 9 bases that match TRBD1. This CDR3 contains 16 residues. V shed 2 bases and J 7 bases; nucleotides not matched to a gene: 9. The germline V gene has CDR1 GTSNPN and CDR2 SVGIG (reference sequence). As DNA, the CDR3 is TGTGCCTGGAGTCCCCGGGACAGGGTTCTAAATTCACCCCTCCACTTT. It is translated as CAWSPRDRVLNSPLHF.

V usage is TRBV30 and J usage is TRBJ1-2; no clear D gene. The V end was cut by 5 bases, the J end by 2 bases, with 9 bases between. Germline V lookup: CDR1 GTSNPN, CDR2 SVGIG (reference sequence). The CDR3 loop spans 12 amino acids. The CDR3 protein is CAWAQRNYGYTF. The CDR3 DNA reads TGTGCCTGGGCACAGCGGAACTATGGCTACACCTTC.

The chain links TRBV7-9 to TRBJ1-1, with D perhaps TRBD1 (5 bases). Per germline, CDR1 SEHNR and CDR2 FQNEAQ (reference sequence). This CDR3 has 15 amino acids. Trimming took off 3 bases at V and 0 bases at J, with 11 bases between the two ends. This CDR3 reads CASSFGHFMNTEAFF. Here the CDR3 DNA reads TGTGCCAGCAGCTTCGGACACTTCATGAACACTGAAGCTTTCTTT.

This clone was detected a few times. The chain couples TRBV9 to TRBJ2-3, with unresolved D. V shed 0 bases and J shed 4 bases, with 15 bases lying between them. Germline V gives CDR1 SGDLS, CDR2 YYNGEE. The CDR3 totals 16 residues. CDR3 nucleotide sequence: TGTGCCAGCAGCGTAGCGGCTCTAGGTAACGCAGATACGCAGTATTTT. As protein: CASSVAALGNADTQYF.